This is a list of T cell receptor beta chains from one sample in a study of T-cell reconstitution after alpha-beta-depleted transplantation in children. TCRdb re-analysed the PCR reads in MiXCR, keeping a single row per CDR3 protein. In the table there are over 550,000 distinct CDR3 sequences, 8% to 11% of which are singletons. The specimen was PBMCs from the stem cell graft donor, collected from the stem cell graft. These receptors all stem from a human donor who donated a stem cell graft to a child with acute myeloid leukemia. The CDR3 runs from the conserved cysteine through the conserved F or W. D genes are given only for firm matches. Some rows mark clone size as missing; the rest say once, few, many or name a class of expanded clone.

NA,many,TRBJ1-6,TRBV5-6,CASSLWQGDSPLHF,TGTGCCAGCAGCTTGTGGCAGGGAGATTCACCCCTCCACTTT
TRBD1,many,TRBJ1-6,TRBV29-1,CSVAIGTANSPLHF,TGCAGCGTCGCCATAGGGACAGCGAATTCACCCCTCCACTTT
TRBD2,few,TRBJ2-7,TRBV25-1,CASSELSSGRNYEQYF,TGTGCCAGCAGTGAATTAAGTAGCGGGAGGAACTACGAGCAGTACTTC
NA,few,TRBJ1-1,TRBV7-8,CASGPHTEAFF,TGTGCCAGTGGACCTCACACTGAAGCTTTCTTT
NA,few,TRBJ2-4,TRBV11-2,CASSLAGRTNIQYF,TGTGCCAGCAGCTTAGCCGGGAGAACCAACATTCAGTACTTC
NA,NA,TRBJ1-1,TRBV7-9,CASSPIWTESGTEAFF,TGTGCCAGCAGCCCGATTTGGACGGAGAGCGGCACTGAAGCTTTCTTT
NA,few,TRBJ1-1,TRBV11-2,CASSLDSGGTEAFF,TGTGCCAGCAGCTTAGACTCGGGCGGCACTGAAGCTTTCTTT
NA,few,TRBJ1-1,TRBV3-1,CASGVDTEAFF,TGTGCCAGCGGGGTGGACACTGAAGCTTTCTTT
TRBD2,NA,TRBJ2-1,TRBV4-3,CASSQVPINQRETDEQFF,TGCGCCAGCAGCCAAGTTCCTATTAATCAGCGGGAGACAGATGAGCAGTTCTTC
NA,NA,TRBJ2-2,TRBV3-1,CASSLRKVEGYTGELFF,TGTGCCAGCAGCCTTCGGAAGGTCGAGGGGTACACCGGGGAGCTGTTTTTT
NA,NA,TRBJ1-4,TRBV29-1,CSVRSNEKLFF,TGCAGCGTCCGGTCTAATGAAAAACTGTTTTTT
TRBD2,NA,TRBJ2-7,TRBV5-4,CASSLVGTSAAEQYF,TGTGCCAGCAGCTTGGTAGGGACTAGCGCGGCCGAGCAGTACTTC
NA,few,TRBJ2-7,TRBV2,CASTEGTYEQYF,TGTGCCAGCACCGAGGGGACCTACGAGCAGTACTTC
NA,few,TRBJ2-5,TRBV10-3,CAISEGIRTQYF,TGTGCCATCAGTGAGGGTATTAGGACCCAGTACTTC
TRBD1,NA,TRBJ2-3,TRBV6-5,CASSYAPGQGGTDTQYF,TGTGCCAGCAGTTACGCTCCGGGACAGGGGGGTACAGATACGCAGTATTTT
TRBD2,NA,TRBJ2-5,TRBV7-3,CASSLSGRLGETQYF,TGTGCCAGCAGCTTAAGCGGGAGACTGGGAGAGACCCAGTACTTC
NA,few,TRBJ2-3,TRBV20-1,CSASSEIRDTQYF,TGCAGTGCTTCGAGTGAGATAAGAGATACGCAGTATTTT
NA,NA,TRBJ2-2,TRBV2,CASRVGLTGTGELFF,TGTGCCAGCAGGGTAGGCCTAACAGGAACCGGGGAGCTGTTTTTT
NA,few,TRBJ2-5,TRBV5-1,CASSFPTAQETQYF,TGCGCCAGCAGCTTTCCGACAGCCCAAGAGACCCAGTACTTC
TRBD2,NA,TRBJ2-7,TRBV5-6,CAGGRVPYEQYF,TGTGCCGGGGGGAGGGTGCCCTACGAGCAGTACTTC
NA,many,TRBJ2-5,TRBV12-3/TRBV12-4,CASSLGGSRETQYF,TGTGCCAGCAGTTTGGGCGGGTCTAGGGAGACCCAGTACTTC
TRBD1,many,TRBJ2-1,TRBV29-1,CSHSTPQGSEQFF,TGCAGCCACTCGACACCACAGGGGAGTGAGCAGTTCTTC
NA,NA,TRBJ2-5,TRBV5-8,CASSLGLDQGTQYF,TGTGCCAGCAGCTTGGGCTTGGACCAAGGGACCCAGTACTTC
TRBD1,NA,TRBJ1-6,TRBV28,CASSSWTGDNSPLHF,TGTGCCAGCAGTTCATGGACAGGGGATAATTCACCCCTCCACTTT